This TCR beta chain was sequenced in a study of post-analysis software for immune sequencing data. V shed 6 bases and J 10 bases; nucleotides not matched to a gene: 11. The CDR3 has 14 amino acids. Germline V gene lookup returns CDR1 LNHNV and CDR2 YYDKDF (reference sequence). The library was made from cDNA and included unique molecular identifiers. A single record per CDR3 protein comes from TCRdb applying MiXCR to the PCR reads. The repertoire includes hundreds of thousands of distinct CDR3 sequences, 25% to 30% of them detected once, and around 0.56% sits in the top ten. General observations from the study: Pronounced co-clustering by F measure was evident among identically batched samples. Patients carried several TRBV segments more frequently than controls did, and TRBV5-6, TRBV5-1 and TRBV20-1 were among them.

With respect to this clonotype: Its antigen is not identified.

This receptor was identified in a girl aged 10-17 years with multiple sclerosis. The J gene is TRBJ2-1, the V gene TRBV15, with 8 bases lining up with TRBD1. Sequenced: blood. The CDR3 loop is CATRDRGPRGEQFF. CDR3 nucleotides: TGTGCCACCAGAGACAGGGGTCCGCGGGGCGAGCAGTTCTTC.